Listed below are T cell receptor beta chains from one sample, sequenced in a study of T cells in Graves' hyperthyroidism and ophthalmopathy. TCRdb ran MiXCR on the multiplex PCR reads and lists one entry per CDR3 protein. The repertoire consists of hundreds of thousands of distinct CDR3 sequences, with roughly a quarter occurring once and the leading ten covering roughly 12%. Sequenced: blood. The receptors stem from a young woman with Graves' ophthalmopathy. Each CDR3 is given with its conserved first and last residue. Each record gives: clone size, V gene, D gene, J gene, CDR3 protein, CDR3 DNA. D genes are given only for firm matches. Only some rows state a clone size, as once, few, many or a class for expanded clones.

>NA|TRBV27|TRBD2|TRBJ2-7
CASSLKSTSGSYEQYF
TGTGCCAGCAGTTTAAAATCGACTAGCGGGAGTTACGAGCAGTACTTC
>few|TRBV12-3/TRBV12-4|NA|TRBJ1-1
CASTWANTEAFF
TGTGCCAGCACCTGGGCTAACACTGAAGCTTTCTTT
>NA|TRBV7-3|NA|TRBJ1-1
CASSPGTHTEAFF
TGTGCCAGCAGCCCCGGGACACACACTGAAGCTTTCTTT
>few|TRBV12-3/TRBV12-4|TRBD1|TRBJ1-5
CASSGQVGQPQHF
TGTGCCAGCAGCGGACAGGTTGGTCAGCCCCAGCATTTT
>many|TRBV14|NA|TRBJ1-2
CASSPEPYYGYTF
TGTGCCAGCAGCCCCGAGCCCTACTATGGCTACACCTTC
>few|TRBV5-6|NA|TRBJ1-1
CASSSDKGAAFF
TGTGCCAGCAGCTCAGACAAGGGTGCCGCTTTCTTT
>few|TRBV6-1|NA|TRBJ1-5
CASSPDPRTVLNQPQHF
TGTGCCAGCAGTCCTGACCCAAGGACAGTTTTGAATCAGCCCCAGCATTTT
>many|TRBV12-3/TRBV12-4|NA|TRBJ1-2
CASSLGQAGNGYTF
TGTGCCAGCAGTTTAGGTCAGGCTGGAAATGGCTACACCTTC
>NA|TRBV6-2/TRBV6-3|NA|TRBJ1-2
CASSNSLTASGHGYTF
TGTGCCAGCAGCAATTCCTTGACAGCGTCAGGGCATGGCTACACCTTC
>many|TRBV30|TRBD1|TRBJ1-3
CAWSSGQGYGNTIYF
TGTGCCTGGAGCTCGGGACAGGGTTACGGAAACACCATATATTTT
>few|TRBV11-2|NA|TRBJ2-5
CASSSLRLTGTQYF
TGTGCCAGCAGCTCTCTCAGACTAACGGGGACCCAGTACTTC
>NA|TRBV27|NA|TRBJ1-1
CASSLQTGTRIVAFF
TGTGCCAGCAGTCTGCAAACCGGGACCCGAATCGTTGCTTTCTTT
>few|TRBV9|NA|TRBJ1-3
CASSVGLSSGNTIYF
TGTGCCAGCAGCGTTGGGCTGAGCTCTGGAAACACCATATATTTT
>many|TRBV5-1|TRBD1|TRBJ2-7
CASSPGQGALHEQYF
TGCGCCAGCAGCCCTGGACAGGGGGCGCTCCACGAGCAGTACTTC
>NA|TRBV7-2|TRBD2|TRBJ2-7
CASSPGGGPYEQYF
TGTGCCAGCAGCCCCGGGGGGGGACCCTACGAGCAGTACTTC
>once|TRBV5-1|NA|TRBJ1-1
CASSLGQGRTEACF
TGCGCCAGCAGCTTGGGGCAGGGCAGGACTGAAGCTTGCTTT
>NA|TRBV5-1|NA|TRBJ1-1
CASSLDPGGNTEAFF
TGCGCCAGCAGCTTGGATCCAGGAGGAAACACTGAAGCTTTCTTT
>NA|TRBV5-5|NA|TRBJ2-6
CASSLAAVAGANVLTF
TGTGCCAGCAGCCTGGCTGCGGTTGCTGGGGCCAACGTCCTGACTTTC
>many|TRBV20-1|NA|TRBJ1-1
CSASSVFEAFF
TGCAGTGCTAGTAGCGTTTTTGAAGCTTTCTTT
>NA|TRBV30|NA|TRBJ2-3
CAWINNEDTQYF
TGTGCCTGGATTAACAACGAAGATACGCAGTATTTT
>NA|TRBV6-2/TRBV6-3|TRBD2|TRBJ2-7
CASSFLSGRTEQYF
TGTGCCAGCAGTTTCCTTAGCGGGAGGACCGAGCAGTACTTC
>few|TRBV12-3/TRBV12-4|NA|TRBJ1-1
CASRLTPTTEAFF
TGTGCCAGCAGGCTGACACCGACCACTGAAGCTTTCTTT
>NA|TRBV2|NA|TRBJ1-2
CASSWRGGGYTF
TGTGCCAGCAGTTGGCGGGGTGGTGGCTACACCTTT
>many|TRBV29-1|TRBD1|TRBJ2-7
CSVGADRGRYEQYF
TGCAGCGTCGGCGCCGACAGGGGCCGCTACGAGCAGTACTTC
>many|TRBV2|NA|TRBJ2-7
CASSVWIYEQYF
TGTGCCAGCAGTGTTTGGATCTACGAGCAGTACTTC
>many|TRBV5-1|NA|TRBJ2-2
CASSSLPGISNTGELFF
TGCGCCAGCAGCTCCCTACCAGGGATCTCGAACACCGGGGAGCTGTTTTTT
>many|TRBV12-3/TRBV12-4|TRBD1|TRBJ2-5
CASSLEGQGGETQYF
TGTGCCAGCAGTTTAGAGGGACAGGGTGGAGAGACCCAGTACTTC
>NA|TRBV6-2/TRBV6-3|NA|TRBJ1-5
CASSQRTWAQPQHF
TGTGCCAGCAGTCAAAGGACCTGGGCCCAGCCCCAGCATTTT
>many|TRBV3-1|NA|TRBJ2-7
CASSSGTLREQYF
TGTGCCAGCAGTTCCGGGACCTTAAGGGAGCAGTACTTC
>many|TRBV20-1|NA|TRBJ2-5
CSARGGQWWETQYF
TGCAGTGCTAGGGGGGGACAGTGGTGGGAGACCCAGTACTTC
>few|TRBV12-3/TRBV12-4|TRBD2|TRBJ2-5
CASIPTSGGNQETQYF
TGTGCCAGCATCCCGACTAGCGGGGGGAACCAAGAGACCCAGTACTTC
>many|TRBV3-1|NA|TRBJ2-2
CASSYQSGELFF
TGTGCCAGCAGCTACCAGTCCGGGGAGCTGTTTTTT
>many|TRBV3-1|TRBD1|TRBJ2-5
CASSQEGQGNEETQYF
TGTGCCAGCAGCCAAGAGGGACAGGGAAACGAAGAGACCCAGTACTTC
>many|TRBV30|TRBD1|TRBJ1-2
CAWGTGSNYGYTF
TGTGCCTGGGGGACAGGATCTAACTATGGCTACACCTTC
>NA|TRBV15|TRBD1|TRBJ1-2
CATRPRDREVYGYTF
TGTGCCACCAGGCCTAGGGACAGGGAAGTCTATGGCTACACCTTC
>NA|TRBV9|NA|TRBJ1-2
CASSPPLDGPYGYTF
TGTGCCAGCAGCCCCCCCCTGGACGGCCCCTATGGCTACACCTTC
>many|TRBV28|NA|TRBJ2-7
CATSSGVYEQYF
TGTGCCACCTCGTCCGGTGTTTACGAGCAGTACTTC
>many|TRBV6-1|TRBD1|TRBJ2-7
CASRVTGASSYEQYF
TGTGCCAGCAGGGTTACAGGGGCCAGCTCCTACGAGCAGTACTTC
>few|TRBV12-3/TRBV12-4|NA|TRBJ2-5
CASSFQAGMETQYF
TGTGCCAGCAGTTTTCAGGCGGGGATGGAGACCCAGTACTTC
>NA|TRBV7-9|NA|TRBJ1-5
CASSLAPGLGQPQHF
TGTGCCAGCAGCTTAGCGCCAGGTTTGGGTCAGCCCCAGCATTTT
>many|TRBV6-5|TRBD1|TRBJ2-7
CASKGQGEVYEQYF
TGTGCCAGCAAAGGACAGGGAGAGGTCTACGAGCAGTACTTC
>many|TRBV9|TRBD1|TRBJ1-1
CASSTTGERTEAFF
TGTGCCAGCAGCACGACAGGGGAGCGGACTGAAGCTTTCTTT
>NA|TRBV4-1|NA|TRBJ2-1
CASSHKLGYSSYNEQFF
TGCGCCAGCAGCCACAAGTTAGGCTACAGCTCCTACAATGAGCAGTTCTTC
>many|TRBV14|TRBD2|TRBJ2-5
CASSQAAGRPQETQYF
TGTGCCAGCAGCCAAGCAGCGGGGAGGCCCCAAGAGACCCAGTACTTC
>many|TRBV28|NA|TRBJ1-1
CASRPGTVDTEAFF
TGTGCCAGCAGACCCGGGACTGTAGACACTGAAGCTTTCTTT
>many|TRBV6-2/TRBV6-3|NA|TRBJ1-5
CASSGRAGSNQPQHF
TGTGCCAGCAGTGGGCGCGCAGGGAGCAATCAGCCCCAGCATTTT
>few|TRBV20-1|TRBD1|TRBJ1-5
CSGNRGREQPQHF
TGCAGTGGTAACAGGGGGCGCGAACAGCCCCAGCATTTT
>many|TRBV11-2|NA|TRBJ2-7
CASSLEGSYWTYEQYF
TGTGCCAGCAGCTTAGAAGGCTCATATTGGACCTACGAGCAGTACTTC